This T cell receptor beta chain is from a study of read filtering for tumor transcriptome and immune sequencing. Study-level background: Among patients, some 17 were male and more than 11 female, aged about 45 to 85 (mean approximately 64). General study findings and limits: About 81.9% of IR-seq clonotypes had one read, totaling around 3.4% of reads; RNA-seq: around 70% and 40%.

The CDR3 is made up of 14 amino acids. Germline values: CDR1 ENHRY, CDR2 SYGVKD. Trimming cost V 6 bases and J 3 bases; bases outside gene matches: 5. This library used roughly 430 ng RNA and molecular barcoded adaptors spanning alpha/delta and beta/gamma chains. TCRdb independently ran MiXCR on the reads; one entry per CDR3 protein. The sample contains approximately 41,000 distinct CDR3 sequences, around 15% of which appear only once. This clonotype has a count of ten or more. Its antigen is unidentified. The sample taken for sequencing was a population of CD138-negative cells sorted from bone marrow. This clonotype was obtained from a donor over 35 with multiple myeloma. The rearrangement links TRBV10-3 to TRBJ2-3; 8 bases are shared with TRBD1. In DNA form, the CDR3 reads TGTGCCATCAGAGCCGGGACAGGTACAGATACGCAGTATTTT. This codes for CAIRAGTGTDTQYF.